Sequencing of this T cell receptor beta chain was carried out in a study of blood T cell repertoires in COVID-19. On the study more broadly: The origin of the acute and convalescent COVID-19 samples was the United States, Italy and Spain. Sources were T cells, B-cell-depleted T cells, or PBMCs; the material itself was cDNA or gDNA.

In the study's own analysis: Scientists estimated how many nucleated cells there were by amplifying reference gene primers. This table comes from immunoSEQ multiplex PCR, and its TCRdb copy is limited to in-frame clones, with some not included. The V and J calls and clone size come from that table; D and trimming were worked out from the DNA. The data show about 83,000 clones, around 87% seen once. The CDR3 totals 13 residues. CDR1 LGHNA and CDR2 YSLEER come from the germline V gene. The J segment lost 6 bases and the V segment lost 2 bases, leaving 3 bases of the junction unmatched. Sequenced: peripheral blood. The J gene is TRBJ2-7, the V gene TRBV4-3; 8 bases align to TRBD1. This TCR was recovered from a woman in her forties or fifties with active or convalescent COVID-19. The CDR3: CASSQWTGTEQYF. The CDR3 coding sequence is TGCGCCAGCAGCCAATGGACAGGGACCGAGCAGTACTTC.